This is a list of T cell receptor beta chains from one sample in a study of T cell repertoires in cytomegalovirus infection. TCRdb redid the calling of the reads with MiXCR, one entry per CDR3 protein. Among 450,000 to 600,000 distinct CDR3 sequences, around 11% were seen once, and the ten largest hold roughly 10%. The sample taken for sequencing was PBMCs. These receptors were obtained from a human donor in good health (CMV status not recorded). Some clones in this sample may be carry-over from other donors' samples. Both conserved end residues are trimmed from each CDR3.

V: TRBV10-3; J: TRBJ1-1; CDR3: AISSYGQGDPEAF
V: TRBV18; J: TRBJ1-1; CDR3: ASSPSSPGNTEAF
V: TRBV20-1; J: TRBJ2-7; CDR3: SATGTGVASYEQY
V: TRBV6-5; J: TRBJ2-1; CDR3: ASSRDITGGTNEQF
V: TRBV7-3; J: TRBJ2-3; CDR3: ASSPGAPWGADTDTQY
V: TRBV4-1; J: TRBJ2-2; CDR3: ASSHPVFGTGELF
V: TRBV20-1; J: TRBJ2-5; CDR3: SATKDGETQY
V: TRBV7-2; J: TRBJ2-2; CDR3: ASSMTSGMSPGELF
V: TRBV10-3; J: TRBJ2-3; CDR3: ASSGTGGADTQY
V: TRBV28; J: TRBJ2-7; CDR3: ASRVAGGLPYEQY
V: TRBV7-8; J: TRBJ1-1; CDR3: ASSPSRDRRGTEAF
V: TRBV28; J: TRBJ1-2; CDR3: ASTIGGMGYT
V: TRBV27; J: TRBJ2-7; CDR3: ASSSYRVDEQY
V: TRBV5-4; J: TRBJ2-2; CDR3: ASSVDSDTGELF
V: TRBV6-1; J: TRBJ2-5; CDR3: ASSGTGTSGKETQY
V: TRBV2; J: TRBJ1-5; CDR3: ASRPGDLSNQPQH
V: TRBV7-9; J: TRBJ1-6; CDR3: ASKEKVNSPLH
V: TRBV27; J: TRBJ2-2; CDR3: ASSLSPSSLADNTGELF
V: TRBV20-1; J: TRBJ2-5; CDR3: SARDRGQGPETQY
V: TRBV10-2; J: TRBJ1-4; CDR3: ASSESDPLSTNEKLF
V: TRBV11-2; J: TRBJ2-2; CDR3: ASSPTFRGGSNTGELF
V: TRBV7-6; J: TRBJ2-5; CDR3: ASSSPGQARETQY
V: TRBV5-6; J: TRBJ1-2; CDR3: ASSLIEEGLQGDNGYT
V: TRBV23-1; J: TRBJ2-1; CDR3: ASSQGRQVPCHEQF
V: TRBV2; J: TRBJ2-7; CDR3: ASSSGRNNAYEQY
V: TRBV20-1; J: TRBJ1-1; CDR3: SARLPGRSTEAF
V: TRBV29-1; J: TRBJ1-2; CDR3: SLGQGDGYT
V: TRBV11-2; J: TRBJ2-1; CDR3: ASSSVALAGANEQF
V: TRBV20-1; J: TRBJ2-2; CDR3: SARVGPFTGELF
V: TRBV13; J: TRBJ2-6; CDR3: ASSPGQGVSGANVLT
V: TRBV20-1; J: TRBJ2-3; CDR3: SAEQGGTQY
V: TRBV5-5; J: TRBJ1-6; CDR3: ASSQYPGNNSPLH
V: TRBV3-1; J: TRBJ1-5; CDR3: ASSHTGSGQPQH
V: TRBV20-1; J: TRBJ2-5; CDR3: SALDRNQETQY
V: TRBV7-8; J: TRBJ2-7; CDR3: ASSLEGGASENEQY
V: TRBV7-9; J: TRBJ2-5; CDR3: ASTRPGLVEETQY
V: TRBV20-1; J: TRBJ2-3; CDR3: SASGLAGGSDTQY
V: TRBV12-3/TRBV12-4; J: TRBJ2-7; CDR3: ASSLAAGLAGYEQY
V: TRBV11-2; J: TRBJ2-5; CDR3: TSSLGAGGGETQY
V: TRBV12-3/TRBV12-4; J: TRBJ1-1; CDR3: ASSPPGEAF
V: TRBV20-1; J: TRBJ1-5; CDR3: SATGANQPQH
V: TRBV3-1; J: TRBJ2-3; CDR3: ASSQDREATQY
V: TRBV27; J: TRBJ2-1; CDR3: ASTRRGGSSYNEQF
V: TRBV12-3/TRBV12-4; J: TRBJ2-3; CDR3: ASSHRTGRTDTQY
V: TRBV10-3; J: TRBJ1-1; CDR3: AISDGEAEAF
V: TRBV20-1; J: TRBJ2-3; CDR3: SARGSGRAIDTQY
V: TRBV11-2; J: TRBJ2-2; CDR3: ASSLMGGGASGELF
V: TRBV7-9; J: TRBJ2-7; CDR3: ASSKRGFYEQY
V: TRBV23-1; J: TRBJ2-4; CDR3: ASSQKTRYGINIQY
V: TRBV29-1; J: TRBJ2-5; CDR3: SVGLAGDDQETQY
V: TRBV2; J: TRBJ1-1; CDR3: ASSEPRPEAF
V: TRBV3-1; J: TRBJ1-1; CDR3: ASSQAGTGYTEAF
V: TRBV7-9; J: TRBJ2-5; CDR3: ASSSRQGAKTQY
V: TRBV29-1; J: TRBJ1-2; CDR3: SVLAGGDYGYT
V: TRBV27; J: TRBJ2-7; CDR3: ASSLEGLADYEQY
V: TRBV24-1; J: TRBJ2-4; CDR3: ATSDSLDAKNIQY
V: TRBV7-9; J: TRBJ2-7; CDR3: ASSLVASSPYEQY
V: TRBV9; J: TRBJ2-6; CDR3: ASSVTTTRGVSSGANVLT
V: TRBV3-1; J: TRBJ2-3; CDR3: ASSQNSGGRTDTQY
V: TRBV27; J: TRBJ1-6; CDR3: ASSFQENSPLH